This T cell receptor beta chain was recovered during a study of T cell responses to AZD1222 COVID-19 vaccine. Regarding the study as a whole: Baseline seropositives among AZD1222 recipients totaled only six. Compared with day 0, the breadth and depth of the Spike-specific TCR repertoire rose significantly after two doses of AZD1222.

Looked up from germline, CDR1 is SGHRS and CDR2 is YFSETQ. CDR3 size: 15 residues. The V end lost 0 bases, the J end lost 0 bases, and 8 bases lay between the germline ends. Concerning this clone itself: What it recognizes is unknown.

Here immunoSEQ multiplex PCR was the method, and the copy in TCRdb shows in-frame clones only, minus some. The data show around 160,000 clones, roughly 90% seen once. The sample was peripheral blood, taken on day 0 of AZD1222 vaccination. The receptor comes from an adult in good health. The V and J genes are TRBV5-1 and TRBJ2-3; D gene unclear. DNA for the CDR3: TGCGCCAGCAGCTTGGAGGGTGTGAGCACAGATACGCAGTATTTT. Translating gives CASSLEGVSTDTQYF.